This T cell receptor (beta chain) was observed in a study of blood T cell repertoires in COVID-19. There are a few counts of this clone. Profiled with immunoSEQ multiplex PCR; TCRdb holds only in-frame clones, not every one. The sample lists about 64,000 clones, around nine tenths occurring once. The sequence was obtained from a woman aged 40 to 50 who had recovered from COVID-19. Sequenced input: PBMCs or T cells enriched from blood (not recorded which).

The CDR3 protein is CASSERTGAGYGYTF. As DNA, the CDR3 is TGTGCCAGCAGTGAAAGGACAGGGGCGGGCTATGGCTACACCTTC. This rearrangement joins TRBV2 to TRBJ1-2, with 9 bases identical to TRBD1. CDR1 is SNHLY, CDR2 FYNNEI, per germline. CDR3 length: 15 residues. The V segment lost 2 bases and the J segment 4 bases; nucleotides outside the gene matches: 5.